Following are 8 T cell receptor beta chains from one sample sequenced in a study of cytomegalovirus exposure and HLA in healthy donors. Primers for the PCR totalled 60 Vbeta and 13 Jbeta. The repertoire was sequenced with immunoSEQ multiplex PCR; TCRdb's copy has only in-frame clones and lacks some. The listing contains fewer than 200,000 clones. The sample comprised PBMCs. The receptors stem from a woman in her sixties or seventies in good health and CMV-seronegative.

The rearrangement uses TRBV7-2 and TRBJ2-7, with TRBD1 matching 8 bases. Trimming took 6 bases from V and 6 from J; bases not matched to a gene: 7. The CDR3 has 13 amino acids. Germline V CDR1 and CDR2: SGHTA, FQGNSA. The CDR3 DNA reads TGTGCCAGCAGACCAGGACAGGGTCCCGAGCAGTACTTC. Amino acids: CASRPGQGPEQYF.

CDR3 residues: CASSFGGLGGNEQFF. DNA of the CDR3: TGTGCCAGCAGCTTTGGGGGCCTAGGAGGCAATGAGCAGTTCTTC. V and J are TRBV7-3 and TRBJ2-1; D might be TRBD1 (6 bases). This CDR3 has 15 residues. Germline V gene data show CDR1 as SGHTA and CDR2 as FQGTGA. Trimming removed 3 bases at V and 6 bases at J, with 15 bases between.

The CDR3 spells CASLDRVTNEKLFF. The CDR3 nucleotides read TGTGCCAGCCTGGACAGGGTTACTAATGAAAAACTGTTTTTT. V and J are TRBV19 and TRBJ1-4; 8 nucleotides agree with TRBD1. The CDR3 length is 14 residues. The germline V gene has CDR1 LNHDA and CDR2 SQIVND (reference sequence). Unmatched junction bases numbered 5, after V lost 9 bases and J lost 2 bases.

The chain recombines TRBV7-2 with TRBJ2-1, with D unresolved. CDR1 is SGHTA, CDR2 FQGNSA, per germline. V was clipped by 0 bases and J by 5 bases, with 5 bases between them. The CDR3 has 13 amino acids. DNA for the CDR3: TGTGCCAGCAGCTTAGCGAGAGACAATGAGCAGTTCTTC. Its translation is CASSLARDNEQFF.

V and J are TRBV2 and TRBJ2-7; 8 positions match TRBD1. This CDR3 spans 16 amino acids. CDR1 and CDR2 (germline): SNHLY, FYNNEI. Trimming took 2 bases from V and 0 from J; bases not matched to a gene: 6. CDR3 DNA sequence: TGTGCCAGCAGTGAAATCCGGACAGGGTCCTCCTACGAGCAGTACTTC. Its protein is CASSEIRTGSSYEQYF.

The V and J genes are TRBV29-1 and TRBJ2-1, with D perhaps matching TRBD2 (5 bases). The CDR3 runs to 14 residues. With 3 bases removed from V and 5 bases from J, the gap between germline ends came to 14 bases. Germline CDR1 SQVTM, CDR2 ANQGSEA. This chain's CDR3 is CSVEGGRGHNEQFF. CDR3 nucleotides: TGCAGCGTTGAGGGCGGCCGGGGTCACAATGAGCAGTTCTTC.

The gene calls are TRBV10-3 and TRBJ1-1; D possibly corresponds to TRBD1 (5 bases). Germline CDR1 ENHRY, CDR2 SYGVKD. The CDR3 covers 15 residues. Trimming cost V 7 bases and J 6 bases, with 21 bases left between them. CDR3 nucleotide sequence: TGTGCCATCACACACCAGGACAATACTGCCCCTGAAGCTTTCTTT. It translates to CAITHQDNTAPEAFF.

This chain links TRBV6-5 with TRBJ1-2; D may be TRBD1 (6 bases). This CDR3 region has 11 residues. V lost 6 bases, J lost 8 bases, and 10 bases lay in between. Per the germline V gene, CDR1 is MNHEY and CDR2 is SVGAGI. The DNA for the CDR3 is TGTGCCAGCAGGAACAGGGCCGGCTACACCTTC. Translation gives CASRNRAGYTF.